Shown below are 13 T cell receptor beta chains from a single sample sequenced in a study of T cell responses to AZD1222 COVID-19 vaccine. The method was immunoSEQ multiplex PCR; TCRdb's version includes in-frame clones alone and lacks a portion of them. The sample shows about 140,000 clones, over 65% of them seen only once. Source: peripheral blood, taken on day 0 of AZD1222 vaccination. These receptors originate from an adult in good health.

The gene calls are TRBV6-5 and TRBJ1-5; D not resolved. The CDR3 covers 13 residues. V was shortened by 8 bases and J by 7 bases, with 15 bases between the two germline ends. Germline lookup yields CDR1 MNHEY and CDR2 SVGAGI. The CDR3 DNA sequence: TGTGCCAGCGGGGTTGGGTTCGGCCAGCCCCAGCATTTT. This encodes CASGVGFGQPQHF.

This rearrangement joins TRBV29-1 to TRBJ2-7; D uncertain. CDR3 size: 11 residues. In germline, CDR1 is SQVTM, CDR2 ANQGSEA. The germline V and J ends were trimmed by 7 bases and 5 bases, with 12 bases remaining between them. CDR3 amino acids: CSGILSDEQYF. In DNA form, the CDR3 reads TGCAGCGGCATCCTATCAGACGAGCAGTACTTC.

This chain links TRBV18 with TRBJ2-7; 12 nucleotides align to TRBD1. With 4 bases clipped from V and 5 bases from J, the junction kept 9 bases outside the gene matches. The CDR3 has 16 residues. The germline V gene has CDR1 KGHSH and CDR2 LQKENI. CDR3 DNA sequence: TGTGCCAGCTCACAAACCGGGACAGGGGGCGCGCACGAGCAGTACTTC. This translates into CASSQTGTGGAHEQYF.

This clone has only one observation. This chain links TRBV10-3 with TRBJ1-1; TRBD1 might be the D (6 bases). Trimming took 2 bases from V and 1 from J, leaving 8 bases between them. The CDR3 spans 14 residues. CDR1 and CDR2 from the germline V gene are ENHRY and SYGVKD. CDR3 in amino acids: CAISEGQWNTEAFF. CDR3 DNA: TGTGCCATCAGTGAGGGACAGTGGAACACTGAAGCTTTCTTT.

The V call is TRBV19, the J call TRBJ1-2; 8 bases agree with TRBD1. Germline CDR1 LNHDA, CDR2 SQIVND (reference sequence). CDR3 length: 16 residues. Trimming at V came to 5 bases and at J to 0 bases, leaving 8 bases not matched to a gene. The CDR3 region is CASSVSGGAANYGYTF. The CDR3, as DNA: TGTGCCAGTAGTGTCTCAGGGGGCGCCGCTAACTATGGCTACACCTTC.

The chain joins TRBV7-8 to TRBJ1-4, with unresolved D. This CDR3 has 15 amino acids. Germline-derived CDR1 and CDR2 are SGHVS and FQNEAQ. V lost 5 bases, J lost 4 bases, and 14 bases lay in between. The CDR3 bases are TGTGCCAGCAGCCACATGGAAGGGCATAATGAAAAACTGTTTTTT. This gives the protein CASSHMEGHNEKLFF.

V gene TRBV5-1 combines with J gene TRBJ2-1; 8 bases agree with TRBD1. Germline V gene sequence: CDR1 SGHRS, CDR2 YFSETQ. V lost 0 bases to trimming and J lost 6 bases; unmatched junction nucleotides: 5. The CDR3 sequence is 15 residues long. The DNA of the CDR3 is TGCGCCAGCAGCTTGGATGGACAGGGATTCAATGAGCAGTTCTTC. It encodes CASSLDGQGFNEQFF.

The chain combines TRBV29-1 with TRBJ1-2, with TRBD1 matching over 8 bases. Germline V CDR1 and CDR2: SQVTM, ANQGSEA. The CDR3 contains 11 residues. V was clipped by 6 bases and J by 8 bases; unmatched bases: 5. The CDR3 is CSVDRDAGYTF. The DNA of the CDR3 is TGCAGCGTGGACAGGGATGCGGGCTACACCTTC.

This chain's CDR3 is CASRHRTTNEQFF. DNA of the CDR3: TGTGCCAGCAGACACCGGACAACCAATGAGCAGTTCTTC. The gene calls are TRBV6-5 and TRBJ2-1, with a possible D match to TRBD1 (5 bases). V gave up 6 bases and J gave up 6 bases, with 12 bases separating them. The CDR3 has 13 residues. Germline lookup yields CDR1 MNHEY and CDR2 SVGAGI.

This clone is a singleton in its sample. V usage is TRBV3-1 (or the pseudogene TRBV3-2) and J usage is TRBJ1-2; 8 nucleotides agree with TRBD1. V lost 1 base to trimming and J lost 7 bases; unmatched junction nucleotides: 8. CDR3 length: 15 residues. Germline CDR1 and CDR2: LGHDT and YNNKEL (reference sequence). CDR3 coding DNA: TGTGCCAGCAGCCAAGGACAGGGGCACGATAGTGGCTACACCTTC. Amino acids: CASSQGQGHDSGYTF.

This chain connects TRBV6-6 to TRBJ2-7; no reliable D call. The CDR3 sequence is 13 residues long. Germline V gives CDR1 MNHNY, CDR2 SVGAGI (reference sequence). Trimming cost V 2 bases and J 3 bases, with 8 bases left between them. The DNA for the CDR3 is TGTGCCAGCAGTTACGATAGCCGCTACGAGCAGTACTTC. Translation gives CASSYDSRYEQYF.

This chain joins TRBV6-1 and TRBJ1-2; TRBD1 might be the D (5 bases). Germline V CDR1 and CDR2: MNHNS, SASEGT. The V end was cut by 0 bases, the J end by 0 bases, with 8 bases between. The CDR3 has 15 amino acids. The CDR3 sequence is CASSEAGQANYGYTF. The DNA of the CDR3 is TGTGCCAGCAGTGAAGCTGGACAAGCTAACTATGGCTACACCTTC.

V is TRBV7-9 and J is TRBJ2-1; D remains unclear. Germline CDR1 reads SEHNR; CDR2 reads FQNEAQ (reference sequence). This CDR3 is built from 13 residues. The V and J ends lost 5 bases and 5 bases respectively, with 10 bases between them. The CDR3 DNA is TGTGCCAGCAGCCACTCGTCGCACAATGAGCAGTTCTTC. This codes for CASSHSSHNEQFF.